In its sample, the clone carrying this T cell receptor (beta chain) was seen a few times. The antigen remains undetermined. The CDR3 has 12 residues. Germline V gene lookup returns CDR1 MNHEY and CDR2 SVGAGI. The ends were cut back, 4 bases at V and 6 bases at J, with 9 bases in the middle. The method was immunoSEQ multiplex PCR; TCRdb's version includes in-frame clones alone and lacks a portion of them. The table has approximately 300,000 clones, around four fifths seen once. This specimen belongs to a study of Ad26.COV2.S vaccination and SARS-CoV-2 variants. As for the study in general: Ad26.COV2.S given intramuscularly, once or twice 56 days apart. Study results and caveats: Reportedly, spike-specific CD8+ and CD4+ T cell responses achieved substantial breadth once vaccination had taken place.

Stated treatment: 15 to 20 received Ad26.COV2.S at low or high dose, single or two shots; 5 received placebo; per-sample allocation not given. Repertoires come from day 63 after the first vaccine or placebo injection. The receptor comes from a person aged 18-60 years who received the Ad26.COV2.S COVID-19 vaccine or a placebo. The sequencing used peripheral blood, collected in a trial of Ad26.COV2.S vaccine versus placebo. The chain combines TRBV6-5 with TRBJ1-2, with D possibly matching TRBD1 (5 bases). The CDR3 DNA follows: TGTGCCAGCAGTTCGCCAGGGCATGGCTACACCTTC. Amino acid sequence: CASSSPGHGYTF.